This is a list of T cell receptor beta chains from one sample in a study of cytomegalovirus exposure and HLA in healthy donors. Generated by immunoSEQ multiplex PCR, the TCRdb table keeps only in-frame clones and is missing some. Among roughly 200,000 clones listed, about 80% were seen once. The sample comprised PBMCs. These receptors originate from a woman aged 30 to 39 in good health and CMV-seronegative. Each CDR3 is given with its conserved first and last residue. A D gene is named only where the DNA matches it firmly. Size values are once, few and many counts, or a class for expanded clones, and some rows have none.

>.|TRBV5-1|TRBD2|TRBJ2-3
CASRSTSGGPDTQYF
TGCGCCAGCAGATCAACTAGCGGGGGGCCAGATACGCAGTATTTT
>few|TRBV4-1|.|TRBJ1-2
CASSSWKGRQRGYTF
TGCGCCAGCAGCTCCTGGAAGGGGCGACAGAGAGGCTACACCTTC
>.|TRBV6-5|TRBD1|TRBJ2-7
CASSYGTGYTYEQYF
TGTGCCAGCAGTTACGGGACAGGGTACACCTACGAGCAGTACTTC
>.|TRBV18|.|TRBJ2-5
CASSPDRTISQETQYF
TGTGCCAGCTCACCAGATAGGACAATATCCCAAGAGACCCAGTACTTC
>.|TRBV6-1|.|TRBJ1-5
CASSDLGAGTPSNQPQHF
TGTGCCAGCAGTGATCTCGGGGCGGGAACCCCTAGCAATCAGCCCCAGCATTTT
>.|TRBV9|.|TRBJ1-2
CASSVEAGRVYGYTF
TGTGCCAGCAGCGTAGAAGCAGGGCGCGTTTATGGCTACACCTTC
>.|TRBV7-9|TRBD1|TRBJ1-2
CASSPGTGLPGYTF
TGTGCCAGCAGCCCCGGGACAGGCCTTCCTGGCTACACCTTC
>.|TRBV7-8|TRBD1|TRBJ2-7
CASSFTWTGAYEQYF
TGTGCCAGCAGCTTTACCTGGACAGGGGCCTACGAGCAGTACTTC
>.|TRBV7-9|TRBD2|TRBJ2-7
CASSLSGNYEQYF
TGTGCCAGCAGCTTAAGCGGGAACTACGAGCAGTACTTC
>.|TRBV27|.|TRBJ2-5
CASSSGGETQYF
TGTGCCAGCAGTTCAGGTGGAGAGACCCAGTACTTC
>.|TRBV4-1|.|TRBJ1-1
CASSPSRGANTEAFF
TGCGCCAGCAGCCCCTCCCGGGGGGCCAACACTGAAGCTTTCTTT
>once|TRBV30|TRBD1|TRBJ2-7
CAWSPGQGAYEQYF
TGTGCCTGGAGCCCCGGACAGGGGGCTTACGAGCAGTACTTC
>.|TRBV5-8|.|TRBJ1-5
CASSLQINQPQHF
TGTGCCAGCAGCTTGCAAATCAATCAGCCCCAGCATTTT
>.|TRBV23-1|.|TRBJ1-6
CASSQSQRSYNSPLHF
TGCGCCAGCAGTCAATCGCAACGGAGCTATAATTCACCCCTCCACTTT
>.|TRBV7-9|TRBD1|TRBJ1-1
CASSARQGPTGAFF
TGTGCCAGCAGCGCCCGACAGGGTCCGACTGGGGCTTTCTTT
>.|TRBV5-1|TRBD2|TRBJ2-3
CASSIVSGGVFATQYF
TGCGCCAGCAGCATAGTTAGCGGGGGGGTTTTTGCCACGCAGTATTTT
>.|TRBV9|.|TRBJ2-7
CASSVGTRYEQYF
TGTGCCAGCAGCGTAGGAACTCGCTACGAGCAGTACTTC